This T cell receptor (beta chain) is from a study of fetal regulatory T cell absence and autoimmunity (dated by TCRdb to 2017 to 2019). Notes on the research overall: Exocrine pancreas autoimmunity was observed in the IPEX patients in the absence of clinical diabetes. The paper as a whole reports these results and caveats: TRB gene family usage was found to be broadly similar between cord blood and pancreas and to resemble published neonatal and adult repertoires. The oligoclonal enrichment was interpreted as support for antigen-driven autoimmunity occurring in the pancreas before birth in IPEX syndrome. Significant oligoclonal enrichment of the TCR compartment was observed in pancreas versus cord blood, with some top clones enriched more than 85-fold.

Repertoire sequencing was done on genomic DNA taken from frozen pancreas tissue. Genomic DNA, about 2-3.2 ug, was extracted from umbilical cord blood or frozen pancreas using the DNeasy Blood and Tissue Kit. Trimming removed 0 bases from V and 5 bases from J; the gene matches leave 16 bases unexplained. The germline V gene yields SQVTM for CDR1 and ANQGSEA for CDR2. Including the terminal cysteine and phenylalanine, the CDR3 comprises 20 residues. Only the CDR3 region is kept as DNA, spanning 60 bases read in frame from base 1. On the immunoSEQ human TCRbeta survey platform, a two-step multiplex PCR amplified and barcoded the TCRbeta CDR3 regions. Illumina instruments were used to sequence the libraries, and IgH from the same samples was sequenced in parallel. From the authors' description of their analysis: To remove PCR and sequencing errors, raw reads were filtered against IMGT V, D, J definitions and grouped with a nearest-neighbor algorithm. A clone was defined as an identical nucleotide sequence, and differential abundance between tissues was tested with a Fisher exact test for each clone using a pFDR threshold of p<0.01. Clones with frequencies too low for statistical inference were excluded by a minimum inclusion filter of 10 in either sample. Pairwise clonal comparisons used the immunoSEQ Analyzer, and gene family usage was assessed with IMGT tools. Here the immuneACCESS table is served through TCRdb, limited to in-frame sequences with V and J called. Missing clones are a known gap in these copies; in checked studies unresolved V genes cover under half, and the rest lacks a known reason. V, J and clone size derive from that table, while D and trimming were established from the DNA sequence. The sample table contains more than 90,000 clones; only one count was recorded for 55% to 75% of them. The top ten constitute 1.5% to 2% of the sample.

Of note for this clone: Its antigen remains undetermined. Per-nucleotide qualities are absent, and no much larger clonotype sits a single base away.

This chain is built from TRBV29-1 and TRBJ2-1, with 13 bases matching TRBD2. The sample was pancreas tissue. This TCR was sampled from a male donor with IPEX syndrome. The CDR3 is CSVEDRTGLAGAWRNNEQFF. The bases are TGCAGCGTTGAAGATCGCACCGGACTAGCGGGGGCCTGGCGCAACAATGAGCAGTTCTTC.